This T cell receptor (beta chain) derives from a study of cytomegalovirus exposure and HLA in healthy donors. Study observations and caveats: Prediction of most subjects' HLA-A and HLA-B alleles by TCR beta sequences was reportedly accurate. Some V segments, TRBV6-2 and TRBV6-3 among them, were indistinguishable and were therefore excluded. Among CMV-associated TCR beta chains, most appeared HLA-restricted in a later analysis.

The PCR made use of 60 Vbeta and 13 Jbeta primers. TCRdb's table, derived via immunoSEQ multiplex PCR, lists solely in-frame clones and lacks some. Found here are approximately 120,000 clones; the top ten clones hold 2% to 2.5%. With V trimmed by 2 bases and J by 6 bases, 9 bases remained unmatched. The CDR3 has 15 residues. CDR1 is SGHAT, CDR2 FQNNGV, per germline. As regards this clone: Its antigen is unidentified.

The origin of this receptor is a man between 35 and 55 years old in good health and CMV-seronegative. The J gene is TRBJ1-1, the V gene TRBV11-2, with 7 nucleotides matching TRBD1. Sequencing used PBMCs. The CDR3 nucleotides read TGTGCCAGCAGCTTATCGCTTCGTGACAGGGCTGAAGCTTTCTTT. Translated, it gives CASSLSLRDRAEAFF.